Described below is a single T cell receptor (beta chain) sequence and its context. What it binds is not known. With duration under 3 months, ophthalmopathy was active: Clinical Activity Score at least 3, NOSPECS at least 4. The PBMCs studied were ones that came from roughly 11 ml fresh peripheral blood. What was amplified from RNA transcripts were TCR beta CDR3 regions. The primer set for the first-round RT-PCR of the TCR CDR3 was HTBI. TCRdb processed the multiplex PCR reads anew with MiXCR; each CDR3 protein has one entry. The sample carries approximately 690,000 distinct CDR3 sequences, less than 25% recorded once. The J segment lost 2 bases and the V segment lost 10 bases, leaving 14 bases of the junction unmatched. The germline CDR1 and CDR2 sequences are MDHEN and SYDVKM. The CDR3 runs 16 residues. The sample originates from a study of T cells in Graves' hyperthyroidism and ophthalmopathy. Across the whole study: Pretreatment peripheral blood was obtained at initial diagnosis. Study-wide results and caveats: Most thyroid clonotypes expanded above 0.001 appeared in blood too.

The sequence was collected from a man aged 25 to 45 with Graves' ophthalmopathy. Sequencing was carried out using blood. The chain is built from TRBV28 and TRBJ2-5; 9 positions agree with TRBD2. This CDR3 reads CATTPGTSGPQETQYF. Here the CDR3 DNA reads TGTGCCACAACCCCGGGAACTAGCGGGCCTCAAGAGACCCAGTACTTC.